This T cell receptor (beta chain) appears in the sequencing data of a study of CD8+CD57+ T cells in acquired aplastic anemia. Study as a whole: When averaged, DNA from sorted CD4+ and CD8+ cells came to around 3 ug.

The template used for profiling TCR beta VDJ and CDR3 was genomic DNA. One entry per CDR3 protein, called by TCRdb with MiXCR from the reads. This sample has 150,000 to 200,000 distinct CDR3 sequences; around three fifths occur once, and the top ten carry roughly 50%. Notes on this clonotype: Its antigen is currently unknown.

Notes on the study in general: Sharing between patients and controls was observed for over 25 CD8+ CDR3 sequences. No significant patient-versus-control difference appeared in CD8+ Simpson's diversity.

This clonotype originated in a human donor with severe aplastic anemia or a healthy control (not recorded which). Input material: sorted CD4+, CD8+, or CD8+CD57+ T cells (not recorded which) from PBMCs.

Here the CDR3 reads CANKGGTTEAFF. Written as DNA, the CDR3 is TGTGCCAACAAGGGAGGGACCACTGAAGCTTTCTTT. The rearrangement links TRBV2 to TRBJ1-1; a possible D gene is TRBD1 (5 bases). Deletions cut 10 bases from V and 4 bases from J, with 13 bases between. Germline V gives CDR1 SNHLY, CDR2 FYNNEI. The CDR3 runs to 12 residues.